This entry lists 13 T cell receptor beta chains sequenced from one sample in a study of blood T cell repertoires in COVID-19. TCRdb keeps only in-frame clones here, not all; method: immunoSEQ multiplex PCR. Altogether 150,000 to 200,000 clones are present, roughly 90% being singletons, with the ten largest covering around 9.9%. Sequenced: peripheral blood. Receptors were obtained from a woman aged 55-69 years with COVID-19, enrolled during active disease.

The V gene is TRBV5-6, the J gene TRBJ1-5, with 8 positions matching TRBD1. The J segment lost 7 bases and the V segment lost 4 bases, leaving 7 bases of the junction unmatched. There are 14 residues in the CDR3. Germline CDR1 SGHDT, CDR2 YYEEEE. The DNA of the CDR3 is TGTGCCAGCAGCCTTGGCGCAGGGGGCCAGCCCCAGCATTTT. Translating it yields CASSLGAGGQPQHF.

The chain combines TRBV12-3 or TRBV12-4 with TRBJ1-2; 7 bases agree with TRBD1. The CDR3 totals 13 residues. V shed 7 bases, J shed 8 bases, and the junction held 10 bases outside the gene matches. CDR3 in amino acids: CASTSTGIEGYTF. CDR3 DNA: TGTGCCAGCACCTCGACAGGGATCGAAGGCTACACCTTC.

The chain recombines TRBV14 with TRBJ2-1; D remains ambiguous. Germline loops: CDR1 SGHDN, CDR2 FVKESK. The CDR3 sequence is 13 residues long. V lost 1 base and J lost 13, with 14 bases in between. The CDR3 region has the DNA TGTGCCAGCAGCCAAGGATTTAGCCTTTCCCAGTTCTTC. This codes for CASSQGFSLSQFF.

The V and J genes are TRBV19 and TRBJ2-5, with 8 bases that match TRBD1. The CDR3 has 13 residues. In germline, CDR1 is LNHDA, CDR2 SQIVND (reference sequence). V was clipped by 10 bases and J by 4 bases; unmatched bases: 8. The CDR3 here is CATRQGRGETQYF. For the CDR3, the DNA is TGTGCCACACGACAGGGGCGAGGAGAGACCCAGTACTTC.

The rearrangement uses TRBV5-1 and TRBJ2-1; a possible D gene is TRBD2 (6 bases). Looked up from germline, CDR1 is SGHRS and CDR2 is YFSETQ. V lost 2 bases and J lost 9, with 6 bases in between. The CDR3 loop spans 11 amino acids. The CDR3 DNA reads TGCGCCAGCAGCTTAGCGGGTGAGCAGTTCTTC. It yields the protein CASSLAGEQFF.

A single count supports this clone. The rearrangement links TRBV10-3 to TRBJ2-2; 11 bases map to TRBD2. This CDR3 comprises 16 residues. CDR1 and CDR2 from the germline V gene are ENHRY and SYGVKD. V shed 6 bases, J shed 2 bases, and the junction held 5 bases outside the gene matches. CDR3 sequence (DNA): TGTGCCATCAGATCCGGGACTAGCGGAAACACCGGGGAGCTGTTTTTT. It codes for CAIRSGTSGNTGELFF.

CDR3 DNA sequence: TGCAGCGGGGGACAGGGGAACACTGAAGCTTTCTTT. Translating gives CSGGQGNTEAFF. The chain recombines TRBV29-1 with TRBJ1-1; 9 bases align to TRBD1. The germline gives CDR1 SQVTM, CDR2 ANQGSEA. This CDR3 comprises 12 residues. V lost 7 bases and J lost 1; bases outside the gene matches: 1.

The chain is built from TRBV7-6 and TRBJ1-2; 9 positions agree with TRBD1. Germline V CDR1 and CDR2: SGHVS, FNYEAQ. The junction had 15 bases not matched to a gene; V was cut back by 3 bases and J by 4 bases. The CDR3 loop spans 18 amino acids. The CDR3: CASSFFATGGVGIYGYTF. The CDR3 DNA reads TGTGCCAGCAGCTTTTTTGCAACAGGGGGCGTAGGGATCTATGGCTACACCTTC.

This clone has a handful of counts. The chain uses TRBV2 and TRBJ1-2, with D maybe TRBD1 (5 bases). Germline CDR1 is SNHLY and CDR2 is FYNNEI. The CDR3 runs to 9 residues. V shed 11 bases and J shed 6 bases, with 7 bases lying between them. CDR3 amino acids: CAQGDGYTF. CDR3 nucleotides: TGTGCCCAGGGCGATGGCTACACCTTC.

The chain links TRBV7-2 to TRBJ2-7; 7 nucleotides align to TRBD1. Unmatched junction bases numbered 4, after V lost 5 bases and J lost 0 bases. The CDR3 extends over 14 amino acids. Germline V lookup: CDR1 SGHTA, CDR2 FQGNSA. The CDR3: CASSPRTGSYEQYF. The DNA for the CDR3 is TGTGCCAGCAGCCCGAGGACAGGCTCCTACGAGCAGTACTTC.

The chain has TRBV2 and TRBJ2-1; TRBD2 matches 8 bases. J gave up 3 bases and V 6 bases, and 7 bases lay outside the gene matches. Germline-derived CDR1 and CDR2 are SNHLY and FYNNEI. The CDR3 loop spans 15 amino acids. The CDR3 spells CASRALAGGYNEQFF. The CDR3, as DNA: TGTGCCAGCAGGGCTCTGGCGGGAGGCTACAATGAGCAGTTCTTC.

The chain joins TRBV11-2 to TRBJ2-1; TRBD2 agrees at 9 bases. CDR3 length equals 18 residues. From germline, CDR1 is SGHAT and CDR2 FQNNGV. With V trimmed by 1 base and J by 7 bases, 14 bases remained unmatched. The CDR3 here is CASSLGVGGSGGKNEQFF. CDR3 nucleotides: TGTGCCAGCAGCTTAGGGGTGGGTGGTAGCGGGGGAAAAAATGAGCAGTTCTTC.

A single count supports this clone. The V call is TRBV9, the J call TRBJ2-1; 8 positions match TRBD2. The V segment lost 2 bases and the J segment 9 bases; nucleotides outside the gene matches: 16. The CDR3 is 17 amino acids. CDR1 and CDR2 (germline): SGDLS, YYNGEE. This chain's CDR3 is CASSVGSDLSGGAEQFF. In DNA form, the CDR3 reads TGTGCCAGCAGCGTTGGCTCCGACTTATCGGGGGGGGCTGAGCAGTTCTTC.